This T cell receptor (beta chain) was observed in a study of blood T cell repertoires in COVID-19. At the level of the study: Spain, Italy and the United States supplied samples that represented acute and convalescent COVID-19.

Looked up from germline, CDR1 is MNHEY and CDR2 is SVGAGI. The length of the CDR3 is 13 residues. V was pared by 6 bases and J by 3 bases, with 5 bases of the junction left unmatched. Assay: immunoSEQ multiplex PCR; the TCRdb copy retains only in-frame clones and omits some. The sample shows fewer than 700,000 clones, approximately 91% of them seen only once. The receptor was derived from a woman aged 50 to 65 with COVID-19, enrolled during active disease. Sample: peripheral blood. This chain uses TRBV6-5 with TRBJ2-7; 7 nucleotides align to TRBD2. CDR3 sequence reads: CASRRGTGYEQYF. The CDR3, as DNA: TGTGCCAGCAGGCGGGGGACCGGCTACGAGCAGTACTTC.